This record covers a single T cell receptor (beta chain). The antigen remains undetermined. Germline V gene sequence: CDR1 SGHAT, CDR2 FQNNGV. The CDR3 runs to 15 residues. V lost 5 bases to trimming and J lost 4 bases, with 14 bases between them. The data derive from a study of beta chain features in type 1 diabetes. Whole-study context: On cell yields, gender and age, patients and healthy donors were similar. Sorted cells, more than 95,000,000 in number, were examined across all samples. Findings and limits, study-wide: Shortening of TCRB CDR3s, moderate but significant, appeared in all four CD4+ subsets of Type 1 diabetes patients.

cDNA synthesis used the whole RNA isolate, giving expressed TCRB sequences. There were about 3.6 million reads on average in the naive, central memory and regulatory T cell samples. Some clones are missing from TCRdb's copy, which holds only in-frame ones; the method was immunoSEQ multiplex PCR. The sample lists over 200,000 clones, approximately 11% occurring once. The sample was naive CD4+ T cells from blood. This TCR derives from a man aged 30-40 years with type 1 diabetes. The V gene is TRBV11-2, the J gene TRBJ2-2, with D possibly being TRBD2 (7 bases). The CDR3 DNA is TGTGCCAGCAGCCCCAAGGGGGGGTCCACCGGGGAGCTGTTTTTT. Protein: CASSPKGGSTGELFF.